A single sample gave rise to the 31 T cell receptor beta chains below, sequenced in a study of blood T cell repertoires in COVID-19. Repertoires were generated with immunoSEQ multiplex PCR, while TCRdb's copy carries only in-frame clones and drops some. Here the sample spans roughly 200,000 clones, under 90% being singletons. Material for sequencing was peripheral blood. These receptors were taken from a person aged 65-85 years with COVID-19, enrolled during active disease.

This clone has only a few counts. This rearrangement joins TRBV11-2 to TRBJ1-4, with TRBD1 matching over 8 bases. Germline CDR1 is SGHAT and CDR2 is FQNNGV. CDR3 length: 14 residues. Trimming cost V 8 bases and J 7 bases; bases outside gene matches: 9. The CDR3 DNA sequence: TGTGCCAGCGGGATGACAGGGGCAAGTGAAAAACTGTTTTTT. This translates into CASGMTGASEKLFF.

The chain couples TRBV13 to TRBJ2-1; 10 bases map to TRBD2. CDR3 length: 15 residues. Per the germline V gene, CDR1 is PRHDT and CDR2 is FYEKMQ (reference sequence). After removal of 5 bases from V and 2 bases from J, the junction contained 3 bases not matched to a gene. This CDR3 is CASSPSGGTYNEQFF. In DNA, the CDR3 is TGTGCCAGCAGCCCTAGCGGGGGAACCTACAATGAGCAGTTCTTC.

This sequence joins TRBV15 and TRBJ2-7; 9 bases line up with TRBD2. V trimming: 3 bases; J trimming: 2 bases; junction bases outside the gene matches: 5. The CDR3 runs to 15 residues. Germline CDR1 is LNHNV and CDR2 is YYDKDF (reference sequence). CDR3 sequence (DNA): TGTGCCACCAGCAGGTCAGCGGGAGGCGCCTACGAGCAGTACTTC. Protein product: CATSRSAGGAYEQYF. Filled out from reference TRBV15 and TRBJ2-7, the complete variable domain reads DAMVIQNPRYQVTQFGKPVTLSCSQTLNHNVMYWYQQKSSQAPKLLFHYYDKDFNNEADTPDNFQSRRPNTSFCFLDIRSPGLGDTAMYLCATSRSAGGAYEQYFGPGTRLTVT.

The V and J genes are TRBV27 and TRBJ2-5; 12 bases align to TRBD2. The CDR3 is made up of 18 amino acids. The germline V gene has CDR1 MNHEY and CDR2 SMNVEV (reference sequence). V lost 5 bases, J lost 3 bases, and 13 bases stayed unmatched. The CDR3 DNA reads TGTGCCAGCAGTAACCTAGCGGGACTAGCGGGTATAAAAGAGACCCAGTACTTC. Its translation is CASSNLAGLAGIKETQYF.

The V call is TRBV3-1 (or the pseudogene TRBV3-2), the J call TRBJ2-2; D unclear. Germline CDR1 reads LGHDT; CDR2 reads YNNKEL (reference sequence). The CDR3 has 14 residues. V shed 4 bases and J shed 3 bases, with 9 bases lying between them. In DNA, the CDR3 is TGTGCCAGCAGCCTCCGGGTAGACACCGGGGAGCTGTTTTTT. It specifies CASSLRVDTGELFF.

This clone is a singleton in its sample. V usage is TRBV7-3 and J usage is TRBJ1-1; D ambiguous. The germline V gene encodes CDR1 SGHTA and CDR2 FQGTGA. CDR3 size: 14 residues. The V and J ends lost 5 bases and 3 bases respectively, with 13 bases between them. The CDR3 region is CASSPGGGDTEAFF. The CDR3 DNA sequence: TGTGCCAGCAGCCCGGGAGGAGGCGACACTGAAGCTTTCTTT.

The chain recombines TRBV19 with TRBJ1-2, with D tentatively TRBD1 (6 bases). Germline lookup yields CDR1 LNHDA and CDR2 SQIVND (reference sequence). V was shortened by 5 bases and J by 2 bases, with 12 bases between the two germline ends. The CDR3 has 14 residues. The CDR3 spells CASSLTDRNYGYTF. In nucleotides, the CDR3 is TGTGCCAGTAGTCTCACCGACAGGAACTATGGCTACACCTTC.

The V and J genes are TRBV6-2 or TRBV6-3 and TRBJ2-5; the match to TRBD2 covers 10 bases. The CDR3 runs 16 residues. CDR1 is MNHEY and CDR2 is SVGEGT in the germline V gene. Losses at the gene ends were 5 bases for V and 5 bases for J; bases not matched to a gene: 11. CDR3 protein: CASSSGGGFFLETQYF. The CDR3 bases are TGTGCCAGCAGTAGCGGGGGGGGCTTTTTTCTGGAGACCCAGTACTTC.

The chain combines TRBV30 with TRBJ1-3; a weak D match, TRBD1 (5 bases). V was pared by 5 bases and J by 2 bases, with 13 bases between. CDR3 size: 14 residues. From germline, CDR1 is GTSNPN and CDR2 SVGIG (reference sequence). CDR3 DNA sequence: TGTGCCTGGGGGAGGCGGGGGACTGGAAACACCATATATTTT. Its translation is CAWGRRGTGNTIYF.

Comment on this clone: A junction boundary mismatches the germline segment, possibly from a read error. The chain couples TRBV11-1 to TRBJ2-7; a weak D match, TRBD2 (5 bases). CDR1 is SGHAT, CDR2 FQDESV, per germline (reference sequence). There are 14 residues in the CDR3. The CDR3 region is CASTLHARGYEQYF. In DNA, the CDR3 is TGTGCCAGCACCTTACACGCACGCGGGTACGAGCAGTACTTC.

V is TRBV28 and J is TRBJ1-3, with D tentatively TRBD1 (5 bases). The CDR3 length is 14 residues. Germline CDR1 is MDHEN and CDR2 is SYDVKM. Trimming took 3 bases from V and 2 from J, leaving 8 bases between them. The CDR3 sequence: CASSFSGAGNTIYF. The CDR3 coding sequence is TGTGCCAGCAGTTTCTCGGGGGCTGGAAACACCATATATTTT.

V and J are TRBV7-6 and TRBJ2-7; 11 nucleotides match TRBD2. Per the germline V gene, CDR1 is SGHVS and CDR2 is FNYEAQ. CDR3 length: 18 residues. After removal of 4 bases from V and 5 bases from J, the junction contained 16 bases not matched to a gene. The CDR3 DNA follows: TGTGCCAGCAGCTCCCTTCCTCGAACTAGCGGGAGAGGGAACGAGCAGTACTTC. This codes for CASSSLPRTSGRGNEQYF. The full variable domain, completed using reference TRBV7-6 and TRBJ2-7, is GAGVSQSPRYKVTKRGQDVALRCDPISGHVSLYWYRQALGQGPEFLTYFNYEAQQDKSGLPNDRFSAERPEGSISTLTIQRTEQRDSAMYRCASSSLPRTSGRGNEQYFGPGTRLTVT.

V and J are TRBV9 and TRBJ1-1; D might be TRBD1 (5 bases). Germline CDR1 SGDLS, CDR2 YYNGEE. Trimming pared 4 bases from V and 1 base from J, leaving 11 bases between. The length of the CDR3 is 14 residues. CDR3 residues: CASSTLQGNTEAFF. For the CDR3, the DNA is TGTGCCAGCAGCACCCTGCAGGGGAACACTGAAGCTTTCTTT.

V and J are TRBV6-1 and TRBJ1-5; a possible D gene is TRBD1 (5 bases). The CDR3 is made up of 17 amino acids. Looked up from germline, CDR1 is MNHNS and CDR2 is SASEGT. V shed 1 base and J shed 0 bases, with 13 bases lying between them. The CDR3, as DNA: TGTGCCAGCAGTGAAGGGTCAGGGATTAATAGCAATCAGCCCCAGCATTTT. It encodes CASSEGSGINSNQPQHF.

J is TRBJ1-1 and V is TRBV7-2, with no clear D. Per germline, CDR1 SGHTA and CDR2 FQGNSA. The CDR3 is 13 residues long. The V gene lost 3 bases and the J gene lost 4 bases, with 9 bases spanning the gap. The CDR3 region is CASSFGAATEAFF. CDR3 DNA sequence: TGTGCCAGCAGCTTCGGAGCGGCCACTGAAGCTTTCTTT.

The CDR3 spells CASIPQRGRGRSGYTF. In DNA form, the CDR3 reads TGTGCCAGCATCCCACAGAGAGGCAGGGGGCGATCTGGCTACACCTTC. This sequence joins TRBV28 and TRBJ1-2, with 8 bases that match TRBD1. With V trimmed by 7 bases and J by 7 bases, 17 bases remained unmatched. Per the germline V gene, CDR1 is MDHEN and CDR2 is SYDVKM. The CDR3 is made up of 16 amino acids.

The gene calls are TRBV15 and TRBJ2-5, with D possibly matching TRBD2 (5 bases). The germline V gene has CDR1 LNHNV and CDR2 YYDKDF (reference sequence). This CDR3 is built from 17 residues. Trimming removed 0 bases from V and 5 bases from J, with 19 bases in between. CDR3 amino acids: CATSRDRASGTSETQYF. CDR3 DNA: TGTGCCACCAGCAGAGATCGTGCCAGCGGAACCTCGGAGACCCAGTACTTC.

V is TRBV28 and J is TRBJ2-5, with TRBD1 as a possible D gene (5 bases). The CDR3 is made up of 14 amino acids. The germline CDR1 and CDR2 sequences are MDHEN and SYDVKM. Trimming took off 2 bases at V and 3 bases at J, with 10 bases between the two ends. CDR3 amino acids: CASSLRQTEETQYF. The CDR3 coding sequence is TGTGCCAGCAGTTTACGACAGACTGAAGAGACCCAGTACTTC.

This chain uses TRBV14 with TRBJ1-1, with D perhaps TRBD1 (5 bases). CDR3 length: 15 residues. The ends were cut back, 1 base at V and 6 bases at J, with 15 bases in the middle. The germline CDR1 and CDR2 sequences are SGHDN and FVKESK. Here the CDR3 reads CASSQVSAGFAEAFF. The CDR3 coding sequence is TGTGCCAGCAGCCAAGTATCGGCAGGGTTCGCTGAAGCTTTCTTT.

The count of this clone is one. The chain links TRBV3-1 (or the pseudogene TRBV3-2) to TRBJ2-1; 11 positions agree with TRBD2. This CDR3 spans 16 amino acids. V was clipped by 5 bases and J by 8 bases; unmatched bases: 11. CDR1 LGHDT and CDR2 YNNKEL come from the germline V gene (reference sequence). CDR3 region: CASSFPLAGGQHEQFF. In nucleotides, the CDR3 is TGTGCCAGCAGCTTTCCTTTAGCGGGGGGGCAGCATGAGCAGTTCTTC.

The chain couples TRBV7-2 to TRBJ2-2; the match to TRBD2 covers 7 bases. CDR1 is SGHTA and CDR2 is FQGNSA in the germline V gene. V shed 5 bases and J 7 bases; nucleotides not matched to a gene: 7. CDR3 length: 14 amino acids. The CDR3 is CASSRTRNGGELFF. The CDR3 region has the DNA TGTGCCAGCAGCCGGACTAGGAATGGCGGGGAGCTGTTTTTT.

This clone came up once. The chain recombines TRBV28 with TRBJ1-2, with TRBD1 matching over 8 bases. This CDR3 contains 14 residues. CDR1 MDHEN and CDR2 SYDVKM come from the germline V gene. The J segment lost 8 bases and the V segment lost 5 bases, leaving 10 bases of the junction unmatched. The CDR3 nucleotides are TGTGCCAGCAGTAGACCGGACAGGGTATACGGCTACACCTTC. Translating gives CASSRPDRVYGYTF.

CDR3 sequence reads: CASTINLGTSPLHF. The CDR3 DNA sequence: TGTGCCAGCACCATTAACCTAGGAACTTCACCCCTCCACTTT. The chain is built from TRBV5-8 and TRBJ1-6, with D hard to call. This CDR3 is 14 amino acids long. Per the germline V gene, CDR1 is SGHTS and CDR2 is YDEGEE. Trimming left V 6 bases short and J 9 bases short, with 16 bases between.

The rearrangement uses TRBV9 and TRBJ1-6; maybe TRBD1 (5 bases). Per germline, CDR1 SGDLS and CDR2 YYNGEE. V lost 6 bases to trimming and J lost 10 bases, with 14 bases between them. This CDR3 is built from 13 residues. This chain's CDR3 is CASTSHGGSPLHF. For the CDR3, the DNA is TGTGCCAGCACCTCTCACGGGGGGTCACCCCTCCACTTT. The full variable domain, rest sourced from reference TRBV9 and TRBJ1-6, is DSGVTQTPKHLITATGQRVTLRCSPRSGDLSVYWYQQSLDQGLQFLIQYYNGEERAKGNILERFSAQQFPDLHSELNLSSLELGDSALYFCASTSHGGSPLHFGNGTRLTVT.

The V call is TRBV19, the J call TRBJ2-7; D is perhaps TRBD2 (5 bases). Germline loops: CDR1 LNHDA, CDR2 SQIVND (reference sequence). The CDR3 consists of 14 residues. Deletions cut 1 base from V and 1 base from J, with 8 bases between. CDR3 loop: CASSIGGGSYEQYF. Here the CDR3 DNA reads TGTGCCAGTAGTATAGGAGGCGGGTCCTACGAGCAGTACTTC.

The chain is built from TRBV24-1 and TRBJ1-2; D gene ambiguous. The V end lost 4 bases, the J end lost 0 bases, and 8 bases lay between the germline ends. Germline V lookup: CDR1 KGHDR, CDR2 SFDVKD. The CDR3 is made up of 14 amino acids. CDR3 amino acids: CATSEEGANYGYTF. DNA for the CDR3: TGTGCCACCAGTGAGGAGGGAGCTAACTATGGCTACACCTTC.

The chain combines TRBV27 with TRBJ1-5, with no clear D. Between the trimmed V and J ends, which lost 5 bases and 0 bases, there was a span of 14 bases. The CDR3 has 16 residues. Germline values: CDR1 MNHEY, CDR2 SMNVEV (reference sequence). The CDR3 coding sequence is TGTGCCAGCAGTCAAAAAGGCGGATTTAGCAATCAGCCCCAGCATTTT. It is translated as CASSQKGGFSNQPQHF.

The chain couples TRBV4-2 to TRBJ2-1; no clear D gene. CDR1 and CDR2 (germline): LGHNA, YNFKEQ. The CDR3 spans 17 residues. Trimming left V 1 base short and J 7 bases short, with 20 bases between. The CDR3 region is CASSQGANPRVMNEQFF. The CDR3 DNA reads as TGTGCCAGCAGCCAAGGTGCGAACCCCCGGGTAATGAATGAGCAGTTCTTC.

The rearrangement joins TRBV5-1 to TRBJ2-3; 8 nucleotides match TRBD2. Looked up from germline, CDR1 is SGHRS and CDR2 is YFSETQ. The V and J ends lost 4 bases and 1 base, in that order; junction bases with no gene match: 8. The CDR3 covers 16 residues. CDR3 loop: CASSPTGTRGTDTQYF. The CDR3 bases are TGCGCCAGCAGCCCGACCGGGACTAGGGGCACAGATACGCAGTATTTT.

The chain employs TRBV30 and TRBJ2-7, with D perhaps matching TRBD1 (7 bases). Trimming pared 0 bases from V and 5 bases from J, leaving 11 bases between. The CDR3 is 13 residues long. Per the germline V gene, CDR1 is GTSNPN and CDR2 is SVGIG (reference sequence). The CDR3 sequence: CAWSVARGDEQYF. The DNA of the CDR3 is TGTGCCTGGAGTGTAGCCAGGGGGGACGAGCAGTACTTC.

The V and J genes are TRBV6-5 and TRBJ2-1, with D unclear. V lost 8 bases, J lost 5 bases, and 7 bases lay in between. Germline CDR1 is MNHEY and CDR2 is SVGAGI. CDR3 size: 11 residues. CDR3 sequence (DNA): TGTGCCAGCGAGAGAAACAATGAGCAGTTCTTC. Protein product: CASERNNEQFF.